The present T cell receptor (beta chain) was sequenced within a study of T cells in Graves' hyperthyroidism and ophthalmopathy (dated by TCRdb to the late 2010s). About the investigation overall: Peripheral blood samples were taken at the time of initial diagnosis, prior to any treatment. TCR V-J signatures able to tell the groups apart were searched for in a discovery cohort of approximately 95 patients, of whom around 42 had Graves' ophthalmopathy and under 65 had stable Graves' hyperthyroidism. Prospective prediction of ophthalmopathy was tested in an independent validation cohort consisting of fewer than 20 hyperthyroidism patients and over 15 patients who later progressed to ophthalmopathy. For training and testing, the 100 or so patients in the discovery cohort were randomly divided in a 7:3 ratio. The study also compared thyroid tissue and blood T-cell repertoires from roughly 6 Graves' hyperthyroidism patients. Following sampling, methimazole starting at 30 mg daily was given to hyperthyroidism patients, and high-dose intravenous methylprednisolone was given to ophthalmopathy patients. TCR Vbeta CDR3 sequencing of 135 peripheral blood samples (over 40 ophthalmopathy, under 80 hyperthyroidism and roughly 17 progressor patients) is reported in the paper. Here is what the overall study found, with its caveats: A 13 V-J signature model separated ophthalmopathy from stable hyperthyroidism, with around 91% sensitivity and 81.08% specificity in cross-validation and 80%/75% in testing. In validation, the model predicted progression to ophthalmopathy with approximately 70% sensitivity and roughly 72% specificity, a median of roughly seven months before onset. Sample size was not statistically predetermined, and blinding of investigators to group allocation was not performed. Most expanded thyroid clonotypes (frequency above 0.001) were also detected in blood, a finding suggesting that blood repertoires may reflect thyroid immune responses.

Moderately to severely active disease, a Clinical Activity Score of at least 3, a NOSPECS grade of at least 4, and a duration under 3 months were present in ophthalmopathy patients. Patients with uncontrolled infections, other autoimmune diseases, pregnancy or lactation were excluded. Diagnoses were based on clinical symptoms, serum thyroxine and TRAb, thyroid ultrasound and orbital computed tomography. PBMCs were separated from 10 ml of fresh peripheral blood using Ficoll-Paque density gradient centrifugation. Trizol reagent was used to extract total RNA, and RNA quality was then checked on an Agilent 2100 Bioanalyzer. Amplification of TCR beta CDR3 regions was carried out from RNA transcripts. The TCR CDR3 was subjected to a first round of RT-PCR using the HTBI primer set and the Qiagen OneStep RT-PCR kit. The libraries were constructed in a second round of multiplex PCR and then size-selected and purified. The libraries were sequenced on an Illumina HiSeq2000 using paired-end 100 bp reads. The study's processing was this. Raw data were processed with SOAPnuke, discarding reads with adapters, uncalled bases, mean Phred below 15, or no exact constant-primer or identifier match. High-quality paired reads were merged with COPE v1.2.5, and unique nucleotide sequences were defined as clonotypes. Clonotypes were aligned to IMGT TRBV, TRBD and TRBJ reference segments using MiTCR v1.1. Analysis was restricted to V-J combinations with a frequency above 0.0001, which covered 99% to 99.2% of repertoires. The TCS score was defined as F50 (clonal expansion) divided by E x V (chaos), with BLOSUM62-based TCRdist calculated between CDR3 peptides within each V-J. Welch's t-statistics and random forest reduced 450 to 600 V-J features to roughly 13, which were used in a naive Bayes classifier (R e1071). The public reads were quality trimmed at Q25 with fastp and then assembled into clones with MiXCR by TCRdb, keeping productive beta chains. Records with the same CDR3 protein are collapsed into one entry carrying the most frequent genes and DNA. It is TCRdb's table, rather than the study itself, that gives the V and J calls and clone size. The sample table holds some 490,000 distinct CDR3 sequences, of which approximately 23% were seen once. The top ten constitute around 54% of the sample.

The CDR3 numbers 15 residues from cysteine through phenylalanine. Left in the record is the CDR3 DNA by itself, 45 bases read in frame from the first base. The germline V and J ends show losses of 4 bases and 2 bases respectively, and no gene match explains 8 bases of the junction. CDR1 and CDR2, per the germline V gene, are MDHEN and SYDVKM. This clonotype was seen ten or more times. What antigen it recognizes has not been identified. Base-call qualities are not available, and no considerably larger clone is one nucleotide away. Sequencing was done on a sample of blood. The rearrangement joined TRBV28 to TRBJ2-7, with 7 central nucleotides matching TRBD2. The clonotype comes from a woman aged 65 to 85 with Graves' ophthalmopathy. The DNA reads TGTGCCAGCAGTTCCGCCGGGACTACCCCCTACGAGCAGTACTTC. It translates to CASSSAGTTPYEQYF.